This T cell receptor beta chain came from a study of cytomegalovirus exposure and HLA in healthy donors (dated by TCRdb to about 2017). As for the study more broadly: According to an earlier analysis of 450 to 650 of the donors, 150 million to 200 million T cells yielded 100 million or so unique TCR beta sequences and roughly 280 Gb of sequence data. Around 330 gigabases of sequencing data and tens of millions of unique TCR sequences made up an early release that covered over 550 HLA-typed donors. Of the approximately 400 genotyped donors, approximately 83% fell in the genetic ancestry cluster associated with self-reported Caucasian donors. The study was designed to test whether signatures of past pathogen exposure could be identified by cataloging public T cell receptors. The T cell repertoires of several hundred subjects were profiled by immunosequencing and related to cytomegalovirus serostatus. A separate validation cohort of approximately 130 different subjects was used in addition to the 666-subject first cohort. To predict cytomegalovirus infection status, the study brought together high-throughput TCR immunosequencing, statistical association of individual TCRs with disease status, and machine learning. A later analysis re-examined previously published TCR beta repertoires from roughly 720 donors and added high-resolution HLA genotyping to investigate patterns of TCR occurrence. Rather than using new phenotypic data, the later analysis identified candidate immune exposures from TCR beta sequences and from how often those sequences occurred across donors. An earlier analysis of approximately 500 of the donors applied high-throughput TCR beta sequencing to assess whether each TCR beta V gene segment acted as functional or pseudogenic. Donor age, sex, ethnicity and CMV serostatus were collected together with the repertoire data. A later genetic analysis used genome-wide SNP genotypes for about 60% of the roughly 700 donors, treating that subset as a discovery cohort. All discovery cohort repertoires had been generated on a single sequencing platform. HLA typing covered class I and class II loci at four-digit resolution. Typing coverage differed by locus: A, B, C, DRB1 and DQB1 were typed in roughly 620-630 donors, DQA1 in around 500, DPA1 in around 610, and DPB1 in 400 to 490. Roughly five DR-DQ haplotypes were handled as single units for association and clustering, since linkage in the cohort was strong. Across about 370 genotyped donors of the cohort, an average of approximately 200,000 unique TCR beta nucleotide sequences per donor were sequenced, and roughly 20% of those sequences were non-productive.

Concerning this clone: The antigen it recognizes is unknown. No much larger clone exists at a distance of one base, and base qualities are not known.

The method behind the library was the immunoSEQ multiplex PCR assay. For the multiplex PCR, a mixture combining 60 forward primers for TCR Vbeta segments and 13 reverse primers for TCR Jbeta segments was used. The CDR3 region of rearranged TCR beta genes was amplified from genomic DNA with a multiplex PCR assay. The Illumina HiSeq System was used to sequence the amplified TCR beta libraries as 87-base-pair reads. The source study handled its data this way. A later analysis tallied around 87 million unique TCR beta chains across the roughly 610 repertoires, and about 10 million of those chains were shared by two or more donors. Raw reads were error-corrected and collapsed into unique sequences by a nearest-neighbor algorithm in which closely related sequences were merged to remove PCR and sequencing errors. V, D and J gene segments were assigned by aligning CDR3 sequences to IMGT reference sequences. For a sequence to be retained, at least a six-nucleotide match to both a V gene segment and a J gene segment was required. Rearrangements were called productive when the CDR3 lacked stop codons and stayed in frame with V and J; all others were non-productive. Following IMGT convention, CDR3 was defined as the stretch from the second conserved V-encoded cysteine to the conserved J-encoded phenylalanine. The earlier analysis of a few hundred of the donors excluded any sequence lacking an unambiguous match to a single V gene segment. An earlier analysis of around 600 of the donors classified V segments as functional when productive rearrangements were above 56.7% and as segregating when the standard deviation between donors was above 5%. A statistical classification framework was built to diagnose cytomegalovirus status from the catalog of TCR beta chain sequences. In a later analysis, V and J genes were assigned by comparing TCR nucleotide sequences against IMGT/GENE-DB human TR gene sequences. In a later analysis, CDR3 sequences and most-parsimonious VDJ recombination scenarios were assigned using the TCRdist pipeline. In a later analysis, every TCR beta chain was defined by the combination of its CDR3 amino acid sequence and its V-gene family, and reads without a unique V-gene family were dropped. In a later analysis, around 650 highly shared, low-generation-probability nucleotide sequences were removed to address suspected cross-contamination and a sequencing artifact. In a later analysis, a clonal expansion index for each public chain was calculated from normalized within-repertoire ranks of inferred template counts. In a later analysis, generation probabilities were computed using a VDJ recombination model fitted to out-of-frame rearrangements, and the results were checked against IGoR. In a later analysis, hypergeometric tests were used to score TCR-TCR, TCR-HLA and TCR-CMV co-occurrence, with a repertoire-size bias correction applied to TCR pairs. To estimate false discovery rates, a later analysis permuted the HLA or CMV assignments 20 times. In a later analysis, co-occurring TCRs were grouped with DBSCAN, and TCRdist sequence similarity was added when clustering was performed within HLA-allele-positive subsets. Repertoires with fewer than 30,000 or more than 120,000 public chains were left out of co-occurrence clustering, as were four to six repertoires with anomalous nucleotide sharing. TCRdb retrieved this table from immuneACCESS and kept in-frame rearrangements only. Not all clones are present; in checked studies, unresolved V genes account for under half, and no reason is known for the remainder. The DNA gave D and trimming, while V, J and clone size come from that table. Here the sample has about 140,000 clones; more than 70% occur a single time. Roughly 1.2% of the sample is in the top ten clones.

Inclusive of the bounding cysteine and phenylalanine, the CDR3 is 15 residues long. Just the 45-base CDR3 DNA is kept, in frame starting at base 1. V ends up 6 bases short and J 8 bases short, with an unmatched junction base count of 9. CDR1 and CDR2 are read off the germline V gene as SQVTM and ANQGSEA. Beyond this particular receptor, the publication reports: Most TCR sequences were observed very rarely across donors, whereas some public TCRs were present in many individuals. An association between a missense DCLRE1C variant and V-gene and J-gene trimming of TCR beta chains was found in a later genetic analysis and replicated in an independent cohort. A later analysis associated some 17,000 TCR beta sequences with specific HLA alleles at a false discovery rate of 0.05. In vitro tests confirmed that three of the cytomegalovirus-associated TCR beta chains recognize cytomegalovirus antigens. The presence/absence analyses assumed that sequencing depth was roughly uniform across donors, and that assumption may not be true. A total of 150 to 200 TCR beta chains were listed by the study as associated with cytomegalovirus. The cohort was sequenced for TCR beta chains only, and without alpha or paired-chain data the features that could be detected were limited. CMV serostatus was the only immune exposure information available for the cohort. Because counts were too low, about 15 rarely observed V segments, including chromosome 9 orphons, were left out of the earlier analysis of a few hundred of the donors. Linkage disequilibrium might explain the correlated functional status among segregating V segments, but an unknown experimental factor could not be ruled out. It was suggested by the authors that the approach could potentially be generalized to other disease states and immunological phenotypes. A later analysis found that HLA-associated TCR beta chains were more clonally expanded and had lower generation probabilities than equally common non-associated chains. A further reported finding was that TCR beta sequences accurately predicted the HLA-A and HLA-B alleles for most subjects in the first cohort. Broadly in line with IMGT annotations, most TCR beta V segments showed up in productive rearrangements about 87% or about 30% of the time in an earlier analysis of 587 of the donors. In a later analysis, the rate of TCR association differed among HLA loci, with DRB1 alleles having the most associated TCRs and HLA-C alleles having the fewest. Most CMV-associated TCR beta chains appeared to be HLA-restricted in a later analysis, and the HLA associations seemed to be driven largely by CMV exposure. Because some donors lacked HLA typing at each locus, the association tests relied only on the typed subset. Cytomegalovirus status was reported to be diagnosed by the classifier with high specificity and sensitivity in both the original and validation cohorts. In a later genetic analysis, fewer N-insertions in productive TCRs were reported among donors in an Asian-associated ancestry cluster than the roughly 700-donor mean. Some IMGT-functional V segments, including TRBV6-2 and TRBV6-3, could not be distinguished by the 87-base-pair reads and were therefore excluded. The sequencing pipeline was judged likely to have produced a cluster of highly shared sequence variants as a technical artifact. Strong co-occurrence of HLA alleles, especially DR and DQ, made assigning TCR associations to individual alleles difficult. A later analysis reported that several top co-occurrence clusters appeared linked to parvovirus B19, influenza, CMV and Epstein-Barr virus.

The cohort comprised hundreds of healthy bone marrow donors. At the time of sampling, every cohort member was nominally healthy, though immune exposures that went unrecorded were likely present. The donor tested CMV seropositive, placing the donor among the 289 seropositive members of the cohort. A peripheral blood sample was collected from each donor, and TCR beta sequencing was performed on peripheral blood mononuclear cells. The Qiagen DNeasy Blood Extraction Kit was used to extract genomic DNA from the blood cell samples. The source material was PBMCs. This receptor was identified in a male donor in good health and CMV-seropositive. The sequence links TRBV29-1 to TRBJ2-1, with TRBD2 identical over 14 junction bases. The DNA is TGCAGCGTCGAATTGACTAGCGGGAGGGGGTATGAGCAGTTCTTC. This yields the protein CSVELTSGRGYEQFF.